Given below is one TCR beta chain in context. The antigen is undetermined. The record originates from a study of T cells in localized non-small cell lung cancer. Study results and limitations: Maximal T cell clonality occurred in uninvolved adjacent lung, with tumor ranking below it. A median of roughly 50 of the top 100 tumor clones appeared in adjacent lung, which was paired and uninvolved. Higher blood T cell density went with longer overall survival.

The CDR3 extends over 15 amino acids. V was pared by 0 bases and J by 8 bases, with 15 bases between. Germline values: CDR1 SGDLS, CDR2 YYNGEE. This table comes from immunoSEQ multiplex PCR, and its TCRdb copy is limited to in-frame clones, with some not included. The data contain some 78,000 clones, around four fifths of them singletons. The clonotype comes from a man aged 40-75 years with stage I lung adenocarcinoma. The gene calls are TRBV9 and TRBJ1-3; D gene uncertain. This material consisted of peripheral blood, taken before any cancer treatment. This chain's CDR3 is CASSVVQHEGDTIYF. As DNA, the CDR3 is TGTGCCAGCAGCGTAGTTCAGCACGAGGGCGACACCATATATTTT.